A single sample gave rise to the 2 T cell receptor beta chains below, sequenced in a study of blood T cell repertoires in COVID-19. Sequencing used immunoSEQ multiplex PCR; TCRdb keeps in-frame clones, though not all of them. The repertoire includes 200,000 to 250,000 clones, 75% to 85% of them detected once, and roughly 5.1% sits in the top ten. The specimen was peripheral blood. The receptor source for this set is a woman between 65 and 79 years old with COVID-19, enrolled during active disease.

This clone was seen a handful of times. The chain employs TRBV28 and TRBJ1-5; D gene ambiguous. The CDR3 extends over 14 amino acids. Per the germline V gene, CDR1 is MDHEN and CDR2 is SYDVKM. V was clipped by 2 bases and J by 4 bases, with 9 bases between them. The CDR3 DNA follows: TGTGCCAGCAGTTTAGCACAGACAAATCAGCCCCAGCATTTT. This codes for CASSLAQTNQPQHF.

The chain joins TRBV16 to TRBJ2-2, with D tentatively TRBD2 (6 bases). Germline assignment: CDR1 KGHSY and CDR2 FQNENV. V was shortened by 4 bases and J by 6 bases, with 9 bases between the two germline ends. This CDR3 is 13 amino acids long. The CDR3 region is CASSPTRPGELFF. The DNA of the CDR3 is TGTGCCAGCAGCCCGACTAGACCCGGGGAGCTGTTTTTT.